This T cell receptor beta chain was observed in a study of shared clonotypes between healthy human individuals. As concerns this clone: The antigen remains unidentified.

The method was immunoSEQ multiplex PCR; TCRdb's version includes in-frame clones alone and lacks a portion of them. The sample lists over 950,000 clones; around three quarters were seen once. Per the germline V gene, CDR1 is MGHDK and CDR2 is SYGVNS. This CDR3 has 13 residues. V lost 6 bases to trimming and J lost 9 bases, with 15 bases between them. Study-wide findings and caveats: Among the subsets, naive ones generally showed larger estimated richness than memory ones.

The chain combines TRBV25-1 with TRBJ2-1; D possibly corresponds to TRBD2 (6 bases). The clonotype originates from a man aged 18 to 29 in good health. Some clones in this sample may be carry-over from other donors' samples. Sequenced material: memory CD4+ T cells from PBMCs. Subset indicated: CD45RA-negative fraction. CDR3 bases: TGTGCCAGCAGCCCCGGGGGACTTCGTGAGCAGTTCTTC. This translates into CASSPGGLREQFF.